These T cell receptor beta chains were read from a single sample in a study of shared clonotypes between healthy human individuals. TCRdb keeps only in-frame clones here, not all; method: immunoSEQ multiplex PCR. The data hold roughly 300,000 clones, with more than 60% observed a single time. Source material: memory CD4+ T cells sorted from blood. The receptors were gathered from a man aged 25-45 years in good health. The CDR3 runs from the conserved cysteine through the conserved F or W. D genes are given only for firm matches. For some rows the clone size is stated as once, few or many, or as a class when expanded; others skip it.

. | TRBJ2-7 | TRBV18 | . | TGTGCCAGCTCACACAGTTTAGCGTACGAGCAGTACTTC | CASSHSLAYEQYF
. | TRBJ2-1 | TRBV5-4 | TRBD2 | TGTGCCAGCAGCTTGATCGTTCTAGCGGGAGCCCCCCCTGAGCAGTTCTTC | CASSLIVLAGAPPEQFF
. | TRBJ2-4 | TRBV10-3 | . | TGTGCCATCAGTGAGGGGAAAAACATTCAGTACTTC | CAISEGKNIQYF
. | TRBJ2-1 | TRBV10-3 | TRBD2 | TGTGCCATCAGCGGGACTAGTAACGGTGGCTCCTACAATGAGCAGTTCTTC | CAISGTSNGGSYNEQFF
. | TRBJ1-4 | TRBV28 | TRBD1 | TGTGCCAGCAGAGGCGACAGGGCTGAAAAACTGTTTTTT | CASRGDRAEKLFF
. | TRBJ2-3 | TRBV19 | TRBD2 | TGTGCCAGTAGTCTCGGACTAGCGGGAGGGGCAGATACGCAGTATTTT | CASSLGLAGGADTQYF
. | TRBJ1-5 | TRBV28 | . | TGTGCCAGCAGTTCGATAGGAAAACATCAGCCCCAGCATTTT | CASSSIGKHQPQHF
. | TRBJ2-3 | TRBV18 | . | TGTGCCAGCTCACCAGACGTCTTGGGGCTTAGCACAGATACGCAGTATTTT | CASSPDVLGLSTDTQYF
. | TRBJ2-1 | TRBV11-2 | . | TGTGCCAGCAGCATGGATTTAGCAGATGAGCAGTTCTTC | CASSMDLADEQFF
. | TRBJ2-5 | TRBV19 | . | TGTGCCAGTAGTATGTGGGGGATGGGGGAGACCCAGTACTTC | CASSMWGMGETQYF
once | TRBJ1-2 | TRBV5-1 | TRBD1 | TGCGCCAGCAGGCAGGGGCGGGACAGGATCGGTGGCTACACCTTC | CASRQGRDRIGGYTF
. | TRBJ1-1 | TRBV9 | TRBD1 | TGTGCCAGCAGCGTCCAAGACAGGGGGCCTTCCGCCACTGAAGCTTTCTTT | CASSVQDRGPSATEAFF
. | TRBJ2-3 | TRBV19 | TRBD1 | TGTGCCAGCGAAGGACAGGGTAGATATACGCAGTATTTT | CASEGQGRYTQYF
. | TRBJ1-3 | TRBV7-6 | . | TGTGCCAGCAGCTATGGACGGCTCTCTGGAAACACCATATATTTT | CASSYGRLSGNTIYF
. | TRBJ2-1 | TRBV7-8 | . | TGTGCCAGCAGCTTAGCGCGGCAGGGTCAGTTCTTC | CASSLARQGQFF
. | TRBJ2-1 | TRBV5-1 | TRBD1 | TGCGCCAGCAGGGGACAGGGTTTTAATGAGCAGTTCTTC | CASRGQGFNEQFF
few | TRBJ1-4 | TRBV6-1 | TRBD1 | TGTGCCAGCCCGGGACAGCTAAATGAAAAACTGTTTTTT | CASPGQLNEKLFF
. | TRBJ2-7 | TRBV11-2 | . | TGTGCCAGCAGCTTAGATCATTCGTCCGGTGGGCAGTACTTC | CASSLDHSSGGQYF
many | TRBJ2-6 | TRBV7-2 | TRBD1 | TGTGCCAGCAGCCCGGACAGGGCCCCAGGGGTCCTGACTTTC | CASSPDRAPGVLTF
. | TRBJ2-5 | TRBV11-2 | TRBD2 | TGTGCCAGCAGCTTCGGGACTACAGAGACCCAGTACTTC | CASSFGTTETQYF
. | TRBJ2-5 | TRBV7-3 | . | TGTGCCAGCAGCCACAGGGGGGGCGAGACCCAGTACTTC | CASSHRGGETQYF
few | TRBJ1-1 | TRBV29-1 | . | TGCAGCGTTGTTGAAATGGAGAACACTGAAGCTTTCTTT | CSVVEMENTEAFF
many | TRBJ2-1 | TRBV10-3 | . | TGTGCCATCAGTGGGGCCGGGACGGTCGAGAATGAGCAGTTCTTC | CAISGAGTVENEQFF
. | TRBJ2-7 | TRBV9 | . | TGTGCCAGCAGCACCCAACCAGGGGAGCGGCAGTACTTC | CASSTQPGERQYF
few | TRBJ2-1 | TRBV7-3 | . | TGTGCCAGCAGCCCCCAGGGCGGAGCAAAATACAATGAGCAGTTCTTC | CASSPQGGAKYNEQFF